This T cell receptor beta chain was identified during a study of identical twins. Template switching added a universal primer binding site, and final cDNA carried unique molecular identifiers. TCRdb processed the 5' RACE reads anew with MiXCR; each CDR3 protein has one entry. The sample gives 200,000 to 250,000 distinct CDR3 sequences, roughly 13% of which show up once; under 4.5% is in the top ten. V was clipped by 1 base and J by 4 bases; unmatched bases: 9. CDR3 size: 17 residues. The V gene's germline CDR1 is SGHTA and CDR2 FQGNSA. Study results and caveats: For monozygotic twins, models underestimated out-of-frame TCR alpha sharing. Alpha sequences out of frame and shared by twins had excess low generation probability.

On this clonotype itself: What it recognizes is unknown.

These sequences were also reported in another study, on yellow fever vaccine responses in identical twins.

This sequence was found in a woman between 18 and 29 years old in good health. The chain uses TRBV7-2 and TRBJ2-5, with 10 nucleotides matching TRBD2. Input material: memory (CD45RO+) T cells sorted from blood. The CDR3 sequence is CASSLVASGRARETQYF. The CDR3 region has the DNA TGTGCCAGCAGCTTAGTGGCGAGCGGGAGGGCCAGAGAGACCCAGTACTTC. Full variable domain (outside the CDR3, taken from reference TRBV7-2 and TRBJ2-5): GAGVSQSPSNKVTEKGKDVELRCDPISGHTALYWYRQSLGQGLEFLIYFQGNSAPDKSGLPSDRFSAERTGGSVSTLTIQRTQQEDSAVYLCASSLVASGRARETQYFGPGTRLLVL.